The sequence of this T cell receptor (beta chain) was determined in a study of T cell repertoires in cytomegalovirus infection. The overall study: As its CMV epitopes, the study selected recently identified HLA-C-restricted and well-studied HLA-B-restricted targets. From public TCR beta signatures came an indication of both CMV infection and matching HLA type. Whole-study results and caveats: What dominated the ex vivo response were HLA-C-restricted CMV-specific TCR beta clonotypes.

Germline lookup yields CDR1 MNHNY and CDR2 SVGAGI (reference sequence). This CDR3 has 13 residues. J was trimmed by 5 bases and V by 8 bases; bases with no gene match: 8. This clonotype was found many times. The antigen is not known. TCRdb re-called the reads through MiXCR, storing one row per CDR3 protein. The sample consists of fewer than 1,000,000 distinct CDR3 sequences, around 32% of them appearing once. This sequence was found in a human donor in good health (CMV status not recorded). Some clones in this sample may be carry-over from other donors' samples. The specimen was cultured CD8+ T cells from PBMCs, collected from culture after CMV antigen stimulation. The V gene is TRBV6-6, the J gene TRBJ2-5; 7 bases map to TRBD1. DNA for the CDR3: TGTGCCAGCCGACAGGGTTGGGGGGAGACCCAGTACTTC. Its translation: CASRQGWGETQYF.